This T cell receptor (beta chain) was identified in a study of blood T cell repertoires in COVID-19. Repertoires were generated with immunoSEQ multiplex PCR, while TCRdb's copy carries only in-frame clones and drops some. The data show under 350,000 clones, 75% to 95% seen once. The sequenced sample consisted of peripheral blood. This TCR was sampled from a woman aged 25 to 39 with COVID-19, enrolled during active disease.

Written as DNA, the CDR3 is TGTGCCAGCAGTTTCGGGACAGGGGCGGGAAATGAGCAGTTCTTC. This sequence encodes CASSFGTGAGNEQFF. The chain has TRBV27 and TRBJ2-1, with TRBD1 matching over 10 bases. The germline V gene encodes CDR1 MNHEY and CDR2 SMNVEV (reference sequence). CDR3 size: 15 residues. Trimming cost V 3 bases and J 7 bases; bases outside gene matches: 6.